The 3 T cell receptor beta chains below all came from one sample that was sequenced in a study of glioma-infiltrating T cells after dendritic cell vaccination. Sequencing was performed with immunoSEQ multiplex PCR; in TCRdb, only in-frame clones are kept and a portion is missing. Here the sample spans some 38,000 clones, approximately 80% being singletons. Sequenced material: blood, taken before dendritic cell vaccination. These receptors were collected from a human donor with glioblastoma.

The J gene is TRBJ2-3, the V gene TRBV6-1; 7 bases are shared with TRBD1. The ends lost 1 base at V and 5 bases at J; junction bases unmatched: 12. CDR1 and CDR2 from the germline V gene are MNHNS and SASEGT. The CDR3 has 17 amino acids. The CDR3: CASSEEGEQGILDTQYF. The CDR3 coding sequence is TGTGCCAGCAGTGAAGAAGGGGAACAGGGGATACTAGATACGCAGTATTTT.

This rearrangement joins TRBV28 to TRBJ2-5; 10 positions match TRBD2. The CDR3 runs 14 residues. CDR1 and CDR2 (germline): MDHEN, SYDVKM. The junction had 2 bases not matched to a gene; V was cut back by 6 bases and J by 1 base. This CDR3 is CASRLAGFQETQYF. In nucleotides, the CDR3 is TGTGCCAGCAGACTAGCGGGGTTCCAAGAGACCCAGTACTTC. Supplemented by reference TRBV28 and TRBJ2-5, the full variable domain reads DVKVTQSSRYLVKRTGEKVFLECVQDMDHENMFWYRQDPGLGLRLIYFSYDVKMKEKGDIPEGYSVSREKKERFSLILESASTNQTSMYLCASRLAGFQETQYFGPGTRLLVL.

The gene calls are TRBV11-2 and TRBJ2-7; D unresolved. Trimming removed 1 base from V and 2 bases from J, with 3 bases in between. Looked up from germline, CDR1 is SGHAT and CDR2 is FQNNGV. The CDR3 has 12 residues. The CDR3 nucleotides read TGTGCCAGCAGCTTAGTCACCTACGAGCAGTACTTC. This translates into CASSLVTYEQYF.